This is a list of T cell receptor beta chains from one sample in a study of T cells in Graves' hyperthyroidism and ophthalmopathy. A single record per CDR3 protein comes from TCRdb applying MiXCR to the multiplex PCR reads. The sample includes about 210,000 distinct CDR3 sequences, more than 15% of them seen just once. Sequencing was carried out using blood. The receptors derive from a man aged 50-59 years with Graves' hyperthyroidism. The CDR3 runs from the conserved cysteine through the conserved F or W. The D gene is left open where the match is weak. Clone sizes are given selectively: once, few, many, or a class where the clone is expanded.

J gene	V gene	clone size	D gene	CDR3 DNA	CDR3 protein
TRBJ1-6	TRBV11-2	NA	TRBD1	TGTGCCAGCAGCTCACAGGGGACTTCACCCCTCCACTTT	CASSSQGTSPLHF
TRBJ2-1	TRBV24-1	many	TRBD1	TGTGCCACCAGTGATCCCCGGGACAGGGGCGCCTACAATGAGCAGTTCTTC	CATSDPRDRGAYNEQFF
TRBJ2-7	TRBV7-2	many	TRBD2	TGTGCCAGCAGCGGACGGACTAGCGGAGGAGGCTACGAGCAGTACTTC	CASSGRTSGGGYEQYF
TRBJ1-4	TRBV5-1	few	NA	TGCGCCAGCAGCTGGGACGATAGATCTGAAAAACTGTTTTTT	CASSWDDRSEKLFF
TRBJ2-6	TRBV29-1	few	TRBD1	TGCAGCGTGACAGGGTCCTCTGGGGCCAACGTCCTGACTTTC	CSVTGSSGANVLTF
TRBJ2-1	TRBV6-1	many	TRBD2	TGTGCCAACAAGCGGGAGGGTTCCTACAATGAGCAGTTCTTC	CANKREGSYNEQFF
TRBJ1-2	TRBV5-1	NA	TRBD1	TGCGCCAGCAGCTTGGGACAGGGCGCTAATCATGGCTACACCTTC	CASSLGQGANHGYTF
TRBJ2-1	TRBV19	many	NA	TGTGCCAGTAGTATAGACTTGGCGCGAAACAATGAGCAGTTCTTC	CASSIDLARNNEQFF
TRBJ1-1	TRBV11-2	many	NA	TGTGCCAGCAGCTCCCCACGAGGGAACACTGAAGCTTTCTTT	CASSSPRGNTEAFF
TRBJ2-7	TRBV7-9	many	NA	TGTGCCAGCAGCCGCGGCGGGACGGTTTCCTACGAGCAGTACTTC	CASSRGGTVSYEQYF
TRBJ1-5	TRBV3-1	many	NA	TGTGCCAGCAGCCAATCACAGGGACCCAATCAGCCCCAGCATTTT	CASSQSQGPNQPQHF
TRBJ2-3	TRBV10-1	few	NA	TGCGCCAGCAGTGGAGGAATTGGGGGAAGGGATACGCAGTATTTT	CASSGGIGGRDTQYF
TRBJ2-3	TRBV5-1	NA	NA	TGCGCCAGCAGCTTGGCCGTGGGATACACAGATACGCAGTATTTT	CASSLAVGYTDTQYF
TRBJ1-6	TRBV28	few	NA	TGTGCCAGCAGTTTACAGGGGTCCGGTTCACCCCTCCACTTT	CASSLQGSGSPLHF
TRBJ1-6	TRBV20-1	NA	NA	TGCAGTGCGAGGACAGTGGATAATTCACCCCTCCACTTT	CSARTVDNSPLHF
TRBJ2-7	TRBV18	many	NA	TGTGCCAGCTCACCACGCGGGCAGGGCAGTGACGAGCAGTACTTC	CASSPRGQGSDEQYF
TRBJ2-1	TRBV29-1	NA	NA	TGCAGCGTTGTTCGGGACAATGAGCAGTTCTTC	CSVVRDNEQFF
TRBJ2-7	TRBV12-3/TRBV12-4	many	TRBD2	TGTGCCAGCAGTTGGGTGAGGGGAAGCGGGGGTTACGAGCAGTACTTC	CASSWVRGSGGYEQYF
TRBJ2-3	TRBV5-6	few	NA	TGTGCCAGCAGCTCATCCGGAAAAAGTGACACAGATACGCAGTATTTT	CASSSSGKSDTDTQYF
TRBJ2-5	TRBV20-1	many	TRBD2	TGCAGTGCAAGACTAGCGGGAGAGGTAGAGACCCAGTACTTC	CSARLAGEVETQYF
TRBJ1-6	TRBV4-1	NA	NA	TGCGCCAGCAGCCAAGATCGGGCCAGCCCGGCCGAAATTTATCTGTGGAATTCACCCCTCCACTTT	CASSQDRASPAEIYLWNSPLHF
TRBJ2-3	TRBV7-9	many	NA	TGTGCCAGCAGCAATTTTTGGGCTAGCACAGATACGCAGTATTTT	CASSNFWASTDTQYF
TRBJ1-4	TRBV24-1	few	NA	TGTGCCACCAGTGATTCAGGCGCAACTAATGAAAAACTGTTTTTT	CATSDSGATNEKLFF
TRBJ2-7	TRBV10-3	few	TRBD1	TGTGCCATCAGTGGGGGGACAGGGGGCTACGAGCAGTACTTC	CAISGGTGGYEQYF
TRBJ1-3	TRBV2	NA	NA	TGTGCCAGCAGTGAAGGAAGCGTCCTCTCTGGAAACACCATATATTTT	CASSEGSVLSGNTIYF
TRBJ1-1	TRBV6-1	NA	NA	TGTGCCAGCAGTCCAGGGTGGGGGAACACTGAAGCTTTCTTT	CASSPGWGNTEAFF
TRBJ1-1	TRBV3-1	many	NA	TGTGCCAGCTTTTTTCAGGGCACTGAAGCTTTCTTT	CASFFQGTEAFF
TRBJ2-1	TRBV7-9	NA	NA	TGTGCCAGCAGCCCCCGAAAGGGTAAGAATGAGCAGTTCTTC	CASSPRKGKNEQFF
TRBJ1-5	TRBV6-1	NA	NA	TGTGCCAGCAGTGGGCGAAATCAGCCCCAGCATTTT	CASSGRNQPQHF
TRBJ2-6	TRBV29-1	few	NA	TGCAGCGTTGTGGACTCTCGGGGGCAAACTGGGGCCAACGTCCTGACTTTC	CSVVDSRGQTGANVLTF
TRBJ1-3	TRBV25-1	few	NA	TGTGCCAGCAGTGTCGGACAGCACCCTGGAAACACCATATATTTT	CASSVGQHPGNTIYF
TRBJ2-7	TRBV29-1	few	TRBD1	TGCAGCGCCCGGACAGGGGGCAACTACGAGCAGTACTTC	CSARTGGNYEQYF
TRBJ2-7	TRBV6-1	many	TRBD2	TGTGCCAGCAGTTACCCTCCTGGGACTAGCGGGAACCCCTACGAGCAGTACTTC	CASSYPPGTSGNPYEQYF
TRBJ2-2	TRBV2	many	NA	TGTGCCAGCAGCCGAGAAGGCTTCCCTGGGGGCGGGGAGCTGTTTTTT	CASSREGFPGGGELFF
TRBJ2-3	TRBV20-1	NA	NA	TGCAGTGCTAGAGTCGGGACGCTGCGTGCAGATACGCAGTATTTT	CSARVGTLRADTQYF
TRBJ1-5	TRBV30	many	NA	TGTGCCTGGAGTCAGGGGCTTGCAAATCAGCCCCAGCATTTT	CAWSQGLANQPQHF
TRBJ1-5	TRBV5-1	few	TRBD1	TGCGCCAGCAGCCCCCGACAGGGTCCAGATCAGCCCCAGCATTTT	CASSPRQGPDQPQHF
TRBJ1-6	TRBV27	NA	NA	TGTGCCAGCAGTTTCCAGGTAGCGCCGAATTCACCCCTCCACTTT	CASSFQVAPNSPLHF
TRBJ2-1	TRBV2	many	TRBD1	TGTGCCAGCAGTGAAGCGCTTCCGGGACAGACCCCCTACAATGAGCAGTTCTTC	CASSEALPGQTPYNEQFF
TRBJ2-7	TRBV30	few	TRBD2	TGTGCCTGGAGTGGACGGACTAGCCCAACTATATCCTACGAGCAGTACTTC	CAWSGRTSPTISYEQYF
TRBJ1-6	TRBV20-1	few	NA	TGCAGTGCCCAGCTCGTCAGGGGCGTATGGAATTCACCCCTCCACTTT	CSAQLVRGVWNSPLHF
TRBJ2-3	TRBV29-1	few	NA	TGCAGCGTTGAGGGAGGGGGGGCAGATACGCAGTATTTT	CSVEGGGADTQYF
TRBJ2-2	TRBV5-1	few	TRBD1	TGCGCCAGCAGCTTGGCCAAGCGTGGGACAGGGATCCACGGGGAGCTGTTTTTT	CASSLAKRGTGIHGELFF
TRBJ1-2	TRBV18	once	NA	TGTGCCAGCTCACCGGACGCCGCTTATGGCTACACCTTC	CASSPDAAYGYTF
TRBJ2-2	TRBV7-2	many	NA	TGTGCCAGCAGCTTTAGACAAAACACCGGGGAGCTGTTTTTT	CASSFRQNTGELFF
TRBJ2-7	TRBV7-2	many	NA	TGTGCCAGCAGCTCTAGCGAGATGGGACAGCAGTACTTC	CASSSSEMGQQYF
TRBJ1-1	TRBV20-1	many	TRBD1	TGCAGTGCTAGATGGGGACAGGGTTTGGGGGATAACACTGAAGCTTTCTTT	CSARWGQGLGDNTEAFF
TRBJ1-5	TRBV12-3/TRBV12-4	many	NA	TGTGCCAGCAGTTTAGCCCCATCAGAGAGTAGCAATCAGCCCCAGCATTTT	CASSLAPSESSNQPQHF
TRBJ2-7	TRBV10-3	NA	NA	TGTGCCATCACCTCGGACATCTCCTACGAGCAGTACTTC	CAITSDISYEQYF
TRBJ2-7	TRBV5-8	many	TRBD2	TGTGCCAGCAGCTTGGAAGGCGGGAGTCCCTACGAGCAGTACTTC	CASSLEGGSPYEQYF
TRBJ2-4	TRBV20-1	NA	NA	TGCAGGGTGGGGGTGGCCAAAAACATTCAGTACTTC	CRVGVAKNIQYF
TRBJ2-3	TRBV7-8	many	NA	TGTGCCAGCAGCCTCCGCAGGGGGGGGACACACACAGATACGCAGTATTTT	CASSLRRGGTHTDTQYF
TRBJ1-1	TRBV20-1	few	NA	TGCAGTGCTAGGAGGGGACACCTTCTGAACACTGAAGCTTTCTTT	CSARRGHLLNTEAFF
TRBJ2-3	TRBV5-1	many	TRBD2	TGCGCCAGCAGTACCGGACTAGCGGGATCCCGAGCAGATACGCAGTATTTT	CASSTGLAGSRADTQYF
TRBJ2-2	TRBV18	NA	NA	TGTGCCAGCTCACCGGGATCACAGGGGGAGCTGTTTTTT	CASSPGSQGELFF
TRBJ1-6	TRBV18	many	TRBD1	TGTGCCAGCTCACCAAGACAGGGGGCGATGAATAATTCACCCCTCCACTTT	CASSPRQGAMNNSPLHF